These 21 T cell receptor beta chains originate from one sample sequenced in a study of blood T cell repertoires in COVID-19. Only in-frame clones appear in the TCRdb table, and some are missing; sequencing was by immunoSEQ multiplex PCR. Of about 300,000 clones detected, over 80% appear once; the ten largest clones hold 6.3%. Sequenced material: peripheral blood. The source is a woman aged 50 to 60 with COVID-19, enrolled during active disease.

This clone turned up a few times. The CDR3 is CSASLPRGQSYEQYF. CDR3 nucleotides: TGCAGTGCTAGTCTCCCCAGAGGACAGTCCTACGAGCAGTACTTC. V is TRBV20-1 and J is TRBJ2-7; D perhaps matches TRBD1 (6 bases). This CDR3 region has 15 residues. V was clipped by 3 bases and J by 1 base, with 16 bases between them. Germline CDR1 and CDR2: DFQATT and SNEGSKA (reference sequence).

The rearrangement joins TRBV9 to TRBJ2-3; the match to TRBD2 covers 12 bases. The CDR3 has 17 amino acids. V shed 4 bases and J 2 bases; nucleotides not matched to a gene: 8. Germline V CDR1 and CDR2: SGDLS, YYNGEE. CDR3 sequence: CASSPPWTSGDTDTQYF. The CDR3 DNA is TGTGCCAGCAGCCCACCTTGGACTAGCGGGGACACAGATACGCAGTATTTT. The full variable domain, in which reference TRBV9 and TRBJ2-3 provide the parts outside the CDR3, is DSGVTQTPKHLITATGQRVTLRCSPRSGDLSVYWYQQSLDQGLQFLIQYYNGEERAKGNILERFSAQQFPDLHSELNLSSLELGDSALYFCASSPPWTSGDTDTQYFGPGTRLTVL.

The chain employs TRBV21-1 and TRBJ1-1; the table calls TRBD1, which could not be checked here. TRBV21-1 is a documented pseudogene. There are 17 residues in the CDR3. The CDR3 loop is CASSKPRDPDRDSEAFF. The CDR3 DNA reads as TGTGCCAGCAGCAAACCTCGTGACCCGGACAGGGACTCTGAAGCTTTCTTT.

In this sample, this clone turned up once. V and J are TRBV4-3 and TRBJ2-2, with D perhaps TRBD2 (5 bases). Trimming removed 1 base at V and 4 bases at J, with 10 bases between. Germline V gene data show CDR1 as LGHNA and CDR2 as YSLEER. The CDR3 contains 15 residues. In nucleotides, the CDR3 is TGCGCCAGCAGCCAAGTGGACTGGGGCACCGGGGAGCTGTTTTTT. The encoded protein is CASSQVDWGTGELFF.

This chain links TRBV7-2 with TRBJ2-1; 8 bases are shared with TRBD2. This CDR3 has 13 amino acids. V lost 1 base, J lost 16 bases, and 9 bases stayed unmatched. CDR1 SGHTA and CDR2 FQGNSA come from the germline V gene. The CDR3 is CASSLVSSGSIFF. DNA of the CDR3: TGTGCCAGCAGCTTAGTTTCCAGCGGGAGTATTTTCTTC.

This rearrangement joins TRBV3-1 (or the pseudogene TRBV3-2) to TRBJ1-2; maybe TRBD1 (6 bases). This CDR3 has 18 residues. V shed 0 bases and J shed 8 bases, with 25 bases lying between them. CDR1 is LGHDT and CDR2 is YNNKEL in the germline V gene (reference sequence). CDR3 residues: CASSQDTGGPKRYPGYTF. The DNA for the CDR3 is TGTGCCAGCAGCCAAGATACGGGGGGCCCTAAACGGTACCCCGGCTACACCTTC.

This CDR3 is CASRTGVTDTQYF. CDR3 nucleotides: TGTGCCAGCAGGACGGGGGTCACAGATACGCAGTATTTT. The gene calls are TRBV11-1 and TRBJ2-3; a weak D match, TRBD2 (6 bases). Germline V gene sequence: CDR1 SGHAT, CDR2 FQDESV (reference sequence). The CDR3 covers 13 residues. Trimming removed 6 bases at V and 2 bases at J, with 9 bases between.

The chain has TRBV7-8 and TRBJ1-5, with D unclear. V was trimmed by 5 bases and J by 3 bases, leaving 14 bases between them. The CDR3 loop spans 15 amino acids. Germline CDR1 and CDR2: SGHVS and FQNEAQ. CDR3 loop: CASSLRDLHNQPQHF. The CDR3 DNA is TGTGCCAGCAGCCTCCGGGATTTACACAATCAGCCCCAGCATTTT.

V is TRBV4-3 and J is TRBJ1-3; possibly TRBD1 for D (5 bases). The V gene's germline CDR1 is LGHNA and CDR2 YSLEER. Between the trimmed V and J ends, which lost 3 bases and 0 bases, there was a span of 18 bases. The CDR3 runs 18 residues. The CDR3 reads CASSHAWTMESSGNTIYF. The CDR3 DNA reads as TGCGCCAGCAGCCACGCTTGGACAATGGAGAGCTCTGGAAACACCATATATTTT.

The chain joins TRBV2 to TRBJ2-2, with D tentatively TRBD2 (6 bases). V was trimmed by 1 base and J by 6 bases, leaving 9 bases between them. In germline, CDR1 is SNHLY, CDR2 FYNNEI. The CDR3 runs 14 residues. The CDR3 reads CASSEVRLAGELFF. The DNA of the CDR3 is TGTGCCAGCAGTGAAGTCAGACTAGCCGGGGAGCTGTTTTTT.

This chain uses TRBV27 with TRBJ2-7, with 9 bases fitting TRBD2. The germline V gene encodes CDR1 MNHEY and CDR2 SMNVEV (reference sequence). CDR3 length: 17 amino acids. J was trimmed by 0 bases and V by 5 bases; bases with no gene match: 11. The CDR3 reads CASSPSGLATSSYEQYF. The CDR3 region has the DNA TGTGCCAGCAGTCCCTCGGGACTAGCTACCAGCTCCTACGAGCAGTACTTC.

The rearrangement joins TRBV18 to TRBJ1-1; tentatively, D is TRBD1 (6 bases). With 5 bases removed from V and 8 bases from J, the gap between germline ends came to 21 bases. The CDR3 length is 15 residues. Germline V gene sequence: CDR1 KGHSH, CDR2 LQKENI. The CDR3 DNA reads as TGTGCCAGCTCATCCCTTGGGACCTCCCAGGGGGAAGCTTTCTTT. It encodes CASSSLGTSQGEAFF.

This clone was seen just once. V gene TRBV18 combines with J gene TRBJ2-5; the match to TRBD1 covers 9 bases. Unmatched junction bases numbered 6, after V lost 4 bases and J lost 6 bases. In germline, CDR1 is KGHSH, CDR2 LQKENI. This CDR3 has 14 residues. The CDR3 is CASSRGQGLKTQYF. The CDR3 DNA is TGTGCCAGCTCACGCGGACAGGGGTTGAAGACCCAGTACTTC.

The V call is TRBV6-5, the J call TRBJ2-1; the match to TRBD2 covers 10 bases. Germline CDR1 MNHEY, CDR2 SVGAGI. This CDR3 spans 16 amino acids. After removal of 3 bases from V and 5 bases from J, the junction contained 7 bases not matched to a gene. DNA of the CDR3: TGTGCCAGCAGTTATAGAAGCGGGAGGGCCAACAATGAGCAGTTCTTC. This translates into CASSYRSGRANNEQFF.

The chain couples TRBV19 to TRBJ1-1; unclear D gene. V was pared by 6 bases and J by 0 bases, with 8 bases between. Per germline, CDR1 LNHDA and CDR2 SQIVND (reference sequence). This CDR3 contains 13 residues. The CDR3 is CASRASLNTEAFF. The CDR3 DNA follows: TGTGCCAGTAGGGCCAGTCTGAACACTGAAGCTTTCTTT.

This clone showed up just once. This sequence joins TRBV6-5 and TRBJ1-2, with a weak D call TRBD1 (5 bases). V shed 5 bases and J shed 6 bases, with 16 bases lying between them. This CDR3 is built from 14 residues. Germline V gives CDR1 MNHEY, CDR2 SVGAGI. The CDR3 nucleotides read TGTGCCAGCAGTCCACCGACAGCTATTAATGGCTACACCTTC. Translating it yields CASSPPTAINGYTF.

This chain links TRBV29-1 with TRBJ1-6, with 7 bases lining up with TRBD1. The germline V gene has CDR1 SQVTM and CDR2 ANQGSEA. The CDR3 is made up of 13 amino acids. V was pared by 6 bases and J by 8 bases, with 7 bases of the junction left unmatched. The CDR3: CSVKTGFDSPLHF. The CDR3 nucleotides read TGCAGCGTCAAGACAGGGTTCGATTCACCCCTCCACTTT. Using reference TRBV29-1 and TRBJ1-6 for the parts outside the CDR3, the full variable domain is SAVISQKPSRDICQRGTSLTIQCQVDSQVTMMFWYRQQPGQSLTLIATANQGSEATYESGFVIDKFPISRPNLTFSTLTVSNMSPEDSSIYLCSVKTGFDSPLHFGNGTRLTVT.

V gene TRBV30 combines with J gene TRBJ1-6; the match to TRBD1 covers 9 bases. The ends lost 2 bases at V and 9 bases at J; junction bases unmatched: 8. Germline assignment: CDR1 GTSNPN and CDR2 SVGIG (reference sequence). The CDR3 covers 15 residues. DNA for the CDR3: TGTGCCTGGAGTCAAGGGGGACAGGGCTCTTCACCCCTCCACTTT. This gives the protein CAWSQGGQGSSPLHF.

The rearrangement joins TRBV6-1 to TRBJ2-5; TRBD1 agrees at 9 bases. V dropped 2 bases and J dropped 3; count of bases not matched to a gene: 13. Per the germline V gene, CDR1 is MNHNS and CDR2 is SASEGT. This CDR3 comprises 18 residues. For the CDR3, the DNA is TGTGCCAGCAGTGAATGGTGGACAGGGGTTGGTTTTAAAGAGACCCAGTACTTC. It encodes CASSEWWTGVGFKETQYF.

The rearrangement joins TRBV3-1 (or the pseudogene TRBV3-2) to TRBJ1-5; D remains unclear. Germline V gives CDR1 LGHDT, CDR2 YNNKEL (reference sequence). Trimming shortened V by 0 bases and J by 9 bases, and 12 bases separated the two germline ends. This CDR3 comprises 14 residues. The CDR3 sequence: CASSQDTGRSPQHF. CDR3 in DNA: TGTGCCAGCAGCCAAGATACGGGGAGGTCGCCCCAGCATTTT.

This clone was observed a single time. CDR3 region: CASSPGRGWSPYEQYF. Written as DNA, the CDR3 is TGTGCCAGCAGCCCAGGGCGGGGATGGAGCCCCTACGAGCAGTACTTC. The J gene is TRBJ2-7, the V gene TRBV9, with a possible D match to TRBD2 (6 bases). V shed 4 bases and J shed 2 bases, with 19 bases lying between them. Germline values: CDR1 SGDLS, CDR2 YYNGEE. The CDR3 extends over 16 amino acids.